The clone carrying this TCR beta chain showed up just once. Its specificity is not known. This record comes from a study of lymphopenia after photon versus proton radiotherapy. Sequencing was performed with immunoSEQ multiplex PCR; in TCRdb, only in-frame clones are kept and a portion is missing. The repertoire consists of approximately 58,000 clones, with 65% to 85% occurring once and the leading ten covering less than 30%. Study-level results: Authors raise, but do not show, better survival with proton therapy. Photon-treated patients lost naive T cells and TCR diversity; proton-treated stayed stable. In patients who died, overall survival fell as post-nadir TCR diversity dropped more. Post-nadir diversity loss with photons came from oligoclonal expansion, particularly CD8+ Temra cells.

The germline gives CDR1 SGHTA, CDR2 FQGNSA. There are 13 residues in the CDR3. Trimming took 7 bases from V and 8 from J, leaving 15 bases between them. The clonotype comes from a man aged 50 or older with gastric cancer. The starting material was peripheral blood, obtained from a patient treated with photon-based radiotherapy. The chain has TRBV7-2 and TRBJ2-1; D possibly corresponds to TRBD1 (6 bases). CDR3 DNA: TGTGCCAGCAAAGGGGGAGAGGCCGATGAGCAGTTCTTC. Amino acids: CASKGGEADEQFF.